This T cell receptor (beta chain) was captured by sequencing in a study of T cells expressing NK-cell markers. Study in general: Source material for TCR beta repertoires consisted of sorted CD3+CD56+NKG2C+, CD3+CD56+NKG2C- and CD3+CD56-NKG2C+ T cells. HCMV seropositivity characterized most of the eight sequenced donors, and seronegativity one. Whole-study findings and limits: Five or six donors showed dominant NKG2C+ clonotypes comprising roughly 1.0-7.0% of their CD8+ T cells. Leadership of the CD3+CD56-NKG2C+ fraction also belonged to these clonotypes in a few donors.

CDR3 size: 15 residues. Germline V gene lookup returns CDR1 SGHNT and CDR2 YENEEA. Reanalyzing the 5' RACE reads, TCRdb keeps one entry per CDR3 protein, without DNA. The listing contains about 150,000 distinct CDR3 sequences. Worth noting for this clonotype: Its target is not known.

The clonotype was recovered from a woman aged 50 to 65 in good health. Sequencing was carried out using blood T cells: a sorted CD56 or NKG2C T cell subset, CD4+ or CD8+ T cells, or bulk PBMC T cells (not recorded which). The chain uses TRBV11-3 and TRBJ1-1. CDR3 amino acids: CASSLEGPVNTEAFF.